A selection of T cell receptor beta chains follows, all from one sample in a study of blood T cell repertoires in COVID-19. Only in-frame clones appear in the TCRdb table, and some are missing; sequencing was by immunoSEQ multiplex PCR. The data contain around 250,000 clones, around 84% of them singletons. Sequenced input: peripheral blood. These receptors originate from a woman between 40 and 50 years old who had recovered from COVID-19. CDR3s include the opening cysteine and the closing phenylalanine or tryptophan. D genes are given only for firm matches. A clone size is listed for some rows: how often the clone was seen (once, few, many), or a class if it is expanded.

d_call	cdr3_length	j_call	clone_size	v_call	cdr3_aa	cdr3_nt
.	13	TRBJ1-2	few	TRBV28	CASSQAGGYGYTF	TGTGCCAGCAGTCAGGCCGGGGGCTATGGCTACACCTTC
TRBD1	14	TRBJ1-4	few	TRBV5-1	CASQGDGINEKLFF	TGCGCCAGCCAGGGGGACGGGATAAATGAAAAACTGTTTTTT
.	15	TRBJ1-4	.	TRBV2	CATSWSGPGDEKLFF	TGTGCCACCTCATGGTCGGGTCCTGGCGATGAAAAACTGTTTTTT
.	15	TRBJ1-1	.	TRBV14	CASSQGWGQNTEAFF	TGTGCCAGCAGCCAAGGCTGGGGACAGAACACTGAAGCTTTCTTT
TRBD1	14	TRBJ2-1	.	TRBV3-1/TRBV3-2	CASSQRTGGNEQFF	TGTGCCAGCAGCCAAAGGACAGGGGGGAATGAGCAGTTCTTC
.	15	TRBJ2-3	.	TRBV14	CASSQDRVRTDTQYF	TGTGCCAGCAGCCAAGACAGGGTTCGCACAGATACGCAGTATTTT
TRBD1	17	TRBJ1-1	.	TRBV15	CATSRDRDSGLNTEAFF	TGTGCCACCAGCAGAGATAGGGACAGCGGGCTGAACACTGAAGCTTTCTTT
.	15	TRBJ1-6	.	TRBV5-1	CASSYSGSKNSPLHF	TGCGCCAGCAGCTACAGCGGGTCGAAAAATTCACCCCTCCACTTT
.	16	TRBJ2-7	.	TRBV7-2	CASSLALSGTGDEQYF	TGTGCCAGCAGCTTAGCGCTCTCGGGGACGGGGGACGAGCAGTACTTC
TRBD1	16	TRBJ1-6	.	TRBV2	CASSERGGTGNSPLHF	TGTGCCAGCAGTGAGAGAGGGGGGACAGGCAATTCACCCCTCCACTTT
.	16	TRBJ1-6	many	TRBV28	CASSSRERYYNSPLHF	TGTGCCAGCAGTTCCCGAGAGAGATACTATAATTCACCCCTCCACTTT
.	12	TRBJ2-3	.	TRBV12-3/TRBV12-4	CASRGLTDTQYF	TGTGCCAGCAGGGGACTCACAGATACGCAGTATTTT
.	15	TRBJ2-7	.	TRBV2	CASRTGQRPSYEQYF	TGTGCCAGCAGAACCGGACAGCGGCCCTCCTACGAGCAGTACTTC
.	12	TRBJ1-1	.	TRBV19	CASRTKNTEAFF	TGTGCCAGTAGAACAAAGAACACTGAAGCTTTCTTT
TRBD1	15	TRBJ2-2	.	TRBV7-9	CASSSRTGDTGELFF	TGTGCCAGCAGCAGTAGGACAGGAGACACCGGGGAGCTGTTTTTT
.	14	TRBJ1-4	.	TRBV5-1	CASSTGQRNEKLFF	TGCGCCAGCAGCACAGGACAGAGGAATGAAAAACTGTTTTTT
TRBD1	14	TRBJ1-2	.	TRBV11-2	CASSFGQGNYGYTF	TGTGCCAGCAGCTTTGGACAGGGCAACTATGGCTACACCTTC
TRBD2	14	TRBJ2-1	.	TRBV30	CAWRELAGANEQFF	TGTGCCTGGAGAGAATTAGCGGGGGCAAATGAGCAGTTCTTC
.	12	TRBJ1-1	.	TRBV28	CASSELNTEAFF	TGTGCCAGCAGTGAGTTGAACACTGAAGCTTTCTTT
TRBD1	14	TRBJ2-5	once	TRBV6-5	CASSNTGGQETQYF	TGTGCCAGCAGTAATACAGGGGGCCAAGAGACCCAGTACTTC
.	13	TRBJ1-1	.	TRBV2	CASSGGGAQEAFF	TGTGCCAGCAGTGGAGGGGGGGCACAAGAAGCTTTCTTT
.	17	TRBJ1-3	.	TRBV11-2	CASSLRMGHYSGNTIYF	TGTGCCAGCAGCCTTAGAATGGGGCACTACTCTGGAAACACCATATATTTT
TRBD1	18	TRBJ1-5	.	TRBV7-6	CASSLELQGKVGNQPQHF	TGTGCCAGCAGCTTAGAGTTACAGGGGAAAGTGGGCAATCAGCCCCAGCATTTT
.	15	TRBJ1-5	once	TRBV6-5	CASRDGGGSNQPQHF	TGTGCCAGCAGGGATGGGGGGGGGAGCAATCAGCCCCAGCATTTT
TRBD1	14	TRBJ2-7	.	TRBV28	CASRDQQGIYEQYF	TGTGCCAGCAGGGATCAACAGGGGATCTACGAGCAGTACTTC
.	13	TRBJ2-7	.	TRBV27	CASSLTGLREQYF	TGTGCCAGCAGCCTGACAGGACTCAGGGAGCAGTACTTC
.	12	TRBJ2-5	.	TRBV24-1	CATSSGSRTQYF	TGTGCCACCAGCTCAGGGTCTAGAACCCAGTACTTC
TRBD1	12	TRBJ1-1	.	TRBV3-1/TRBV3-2	CASSIQGLGAFF	TGTGCCAGCAGCATACAGGGGCTGGGAGCTTTCTTT
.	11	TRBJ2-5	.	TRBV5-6	CASSLRGTQYF	TGTGCCAGCAGCTTGCGAGGGACCCAGTACTTC
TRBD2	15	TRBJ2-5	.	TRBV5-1	CASSTSGGGRETQYF	TGCGCCAGCAGTACCTCTGGCGGGGGGCGGGAGACCCAGTACTTC
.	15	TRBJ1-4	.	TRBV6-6	CASSTSAGQIEKLFF	TGTGCCAGCAGTACTTCAGCAGGCCAGATTGAAAAACTGTTTTTT
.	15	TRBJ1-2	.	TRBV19	CASAPRLSANYGYTF	TGTGCCAGCGCCCCAAGACTCAGCGCTAACTATGGCTACACCTTC
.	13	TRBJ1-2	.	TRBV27	CASSRGGLYGYTF	TGTGCCAGCAGCCGAGGCGGGCTTTATGGCTACACCTTC
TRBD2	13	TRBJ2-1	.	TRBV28	CASRPSGGIEQFF	TGTGCCAGCAGGCCTAGCGGGGGCATTGAGCAGTTCTTC
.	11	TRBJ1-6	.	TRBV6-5	CASSLLRALHF	TGTGCCAGCAGCCTCCTTCGGGCCCTCCACTTT
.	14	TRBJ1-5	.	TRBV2	CASSELYSNQPQHF	TGTGCCAGCAGTGAACTTTATAGCAATCAGCCCCAGCATTTT
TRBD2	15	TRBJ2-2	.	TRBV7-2	CASSPGLAGAGELFF	TGTGCCAGCAGCCCGGGACTAGCGGGGGCCGGGGAGCTGTTTTTT
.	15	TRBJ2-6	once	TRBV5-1	CASSFGQTGANVLTF	TGCGCCAGCAGCTTCGGACAGACTGGGGCCAACGTCCTGACTTTC
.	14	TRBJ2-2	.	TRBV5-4	CASSFYTNTGELFF	TGTGCCAGCAGCTTTTACACGAACACCGGGGAGCTGTTTTTT
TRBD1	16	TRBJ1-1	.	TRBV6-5	CASSYSRTGGLTEAFF	TGTGCCAGCAGTTACTCTAGGACAGGGGGCTTGACTGAAGCTTTCTTT
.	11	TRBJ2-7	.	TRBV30	CAWSVRGEQYF	TGTGCCTGGAGTGTTCGGGGCGAGCAGTACTTC
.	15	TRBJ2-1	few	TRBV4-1	CASSQKDGGSWEQFF	TGCGCCAGCAGTCAGAAAGACGGGGGATCATGGGAGCAGTTCTTC
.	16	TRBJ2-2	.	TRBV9	CASSVGAGADTGELFF	TGTGCCAGCAGCGTAGGAGCCGGAGCGGACACCGGGGAGCTGTTTTTT
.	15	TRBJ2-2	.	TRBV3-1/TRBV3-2	CASSQVSGWTGELFF	TGTGCCAGCAGCCAAGTCTCGGGGTGGACCGGGGAGCTGTTTTTT
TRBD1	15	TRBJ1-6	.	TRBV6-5	CASSYEGGEWSPLHF	TGTGCCAGCAGTTACGAAGGGGGCGAATGGTCACCCCTCCACTTT
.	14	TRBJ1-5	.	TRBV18	CASSPYRDGQPQHF	TGTGCCAGCTCACCGTACAGGGATGGTCAGCCCCAGCATTTT
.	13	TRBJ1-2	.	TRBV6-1	CASISRRTGGYTF	TGTGCCAGCATTTCCAGGAGGACGGGGGGCTACACCTTC
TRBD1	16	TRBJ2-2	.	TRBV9	CASSIEGARNTGELFF	TGTGCCAGCAGCATTGAGGGGGCGCGGAACACCGGGGAGCTGTTTTTT
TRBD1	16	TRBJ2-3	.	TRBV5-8	CASSNGQGPNTDTQYF	TGTGCCAGCAGCAACGGACAGGGGCCGAACACAGATACGCAGTATTTT
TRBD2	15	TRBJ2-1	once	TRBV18	CASSPQRGDYNEQFF	TGTGCCAGCTCACCACAGCGGGGGGATTACAATGAGCAGTTCTTC
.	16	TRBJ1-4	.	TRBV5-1	CASSLVASATNEKLFF	TGCGCCAGCAGCTTGGTTGCTTCAGCAACTAATGAAAAACTGTTTTTT
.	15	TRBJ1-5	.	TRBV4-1	CASSQENRFNQPQHF	TGCGCCAGCAGCCAAGAGAACAGGTTCAATCAGCCCCAGCATTTT